The 30 T cell receptor beta chains given below trace back to one sample, sequenced in a study of blood T cell repertoires in COVID-19. Data came from immunoSEQ multiplex PCR; TCRdb stores just in-frame clones and leaves some out. The table records 55,000 to 65,000 clones, 87% of them present only once. The specimen was peripheral blood. The receptors here all came from a human donor with acute or convalescent COVID-19. The donor label of this sample is uncertain.

The chain has TRBV11-1 and TRBJ2-1; D perhaps matches TRBD2 (6 bases). The germline V gene has CDR1 SGHAT and CDR2 FQDESV (reference sequence). V gave up 4 bases and J gave up 4 bases, with 14 bases separating them. The CDR3 contains 15 residues. The CDR3 nucleotides read TGTGCCAGCAGCTGGGGAGGCCAAACTTACAATGAGCAGTTCTTC. As protein: CASSWGGQTYNEQFF.

The chain recombines TRBV30 with TRBJ2-7, with 13 nucleotides matching TRBD2. Germline trimming cut 7 bases from V and 7 bases from J; bases unmatched to any gene: 7. Germline CDR1 GTSNPN, CDR2 SVGIG (reference sequence). This CDR3 is built from 13 residues. In DNA form, the CDR3 reads TGTGCCTTGACTAGCGGGGGGTCGTATGAGCAGTACGTC. Protein sequence: CALTSGGSYEQYV.

The rearrangement joins TRBV11-3 to TRBJ2-5, with D possibly being TRBD1 (6 bases). The V end was cut by 4 bases, the J end by 2 bases, with 8 bases between. This CDR3 spans 13 amino acids. Germline V gene lookup returns CDR1 SGHNT and CDR2 YENEEA. CDR3 loop: CASSSDSQETQYF. In DNA, the CDR3 is TGTGCCAGCAGCTCGGACAGTCAAGAGACCCAGTACTTC.

The chain joins TRBV6-2 or TRBV6-3 to TRBJ2-3; TRBD2 matches at 7 bases. J was trimmed by 8 bases and V by 4 bases; bases with no gene match: 9. Germline V gene data show CDR1 as MNHEY and CDR2 as SVGEGT. CDR3 length equals 14 residues. DNA of the CDR3: TGTGCCAGCAGTTTGGACCTAACGGGGGGTACGCAGTATTTT. Its protein product is CASSLDLTGGTQYF.

The genes are TRBV19 and TRBJ2-2; TRBD2 matches at 16 bases. Germline loops: CDR1 LNHDA, CDR2 SQIVND (reference sequence). J lost 2 bases, V lost 4 bases, and 4 bases had no gene match. CDR3 length equals 18 residues. The DNA of the CDR3 is TGTGCCAGTAGTACGGGACTAGCGGGGGGGTATAACACCGGGGAGCTGTTTTTT. It codes for CASSTGLAGGYNTGELFF.

The chain recombines TRBV5-1 with TRBJ1-3; D is unclear. In germline, CDR1 is SGHRS, CDR2 YFSETQ. Trimming left V 4 bases short and J 0 bases short, with 8 bases between. CDR3 length: 14 amino acids. In DNA form, the CDR3 reads TGCGCCAGCAGCGCAGGAAGCTCTGGAAACACCATATATTTT. Translation: CASSAGSSGNTIYF.

The chain joins TRBV3-1 (or the pseudogene TRBV3-2) to TRBJ1-1; tentatively, D is TRBD1 (6 bases). Between the trimmed V and J ends, which lost 0 bases and 2 bases, there was a span of 19 bases. The CDR3 totals 18 residues. Germline V CDR1 and CDR2: LGHDT, YNNKEL (reference sequence). This chain's CDR3 is CASSQDGGRGYSNTEAFF. The CDR3 nucleotides are TGTGCCAGCAGCCAAGACGGCGGCAGGGGATACTCCAACACTGAAGCTTTCTTT.

This chain connects TRBV19 to TRBJ2-7; maybe TRBD1 (6 bases). Germline CDR1 reads LNHDA; CDR2 reads SQIVND (reference sequence). Between the trimmed V and J ends, which lost 6 bases and 2 bases, there was a span of 26 bases. The CDR3 has 18 residues. This chain's CDR3 is CASSGKRTNGTSAYEQYF. The CDR3 coding sequence is TGTGCCAGTAGCGGAAAAAGAACGAATGGGACATCCGCCTACGAGCAGTACTTC.

The genes are TRBV5-1 and TRBJ1-4, with D tentatively TRBD1 (6 bases). The CDR3 length is 16 residues. Germline lookup yields CDR1 SGHRS and CDR2 YFSETQ. V was trimmed by 5 bases and J by 1 base, leaving 15 bases between them. The CDR3 region has the DNA TGCGCCAGCAGTGCCGATACAGGGCTAACTAATGAAAAACTGTTTTTT. It specifies CASSADTGLTNEKLFF.

V and J are TRBV6-5 and TRBJ2-7, with 7 nucleotides matching TRBD1. After removal of 2 bases from V and 1 base from J, the junction contained 5 bases not matched to a gene. From germline, CDR1 is MNHEY and CDR2 SVGAGI. The CDR3 contains 15 residues. The CDR3 region is CASSYTQTGSYEQYF. The CDR3 bases are TGTGCCAGCAGTTACACCCAGACAGGGTCCTACGAGCAGTACTTC.

J is TRBJ2-5 and V is TRBV28, with D perhaps matching TRBD1 (5 bases). Germline CDR1 reads MDHEN; CDR2 reads SYDVKM. Trimming stripped 7 bases from V and 1 base from J, with 16 bases between. This CDR3 is 15 amino acids long. The CDR3 DNA is TGTGCCAGCATAAGAACAGGCCTTCCCCAAGAGACCCAGTACTTC. Amino acids: CASIRTGLPQETQYF.

V usage is TRBV5-6 and J usage is TRBJ2-1, with TRBD2 matching over 10 bases. The CDR3 has 16 residues. Trimming took 1 base from V and 1 from J; bases not matched to a gene: 2. Germline V lookup: CDR1 SGHDT, CDR2 YYEEEE. The CDR3 bases are TGTGCCAGCAGCTTGTTAGCGGGAGGATCCTACAATGAGCAGTTCTTC. Translation: CASSLLAGGSYNEQFF.

This rearrangement joins TRBV19 to TRBJ2-7; no clear D. The length of the CDR3 is 12 residues. The germline V gene encodes CDR1 LNHDA and CDR2 SQIVND (reference sequence). Trimming removed 1 base at V and 4 bases at J, with 5 bases between. Written as DNA, the CDR3 is TGTGCCAGTAGTATAGGCGGATACGAGCAGTACTTC. It translates to CASSIGGYEQYF.

The rearrangement links TRBV21-1 to TRBJ2-7; TRBD1 is the table's D call, not checked against the DNA. TRBV21-1 has pseudogene status. The CDR3 is made up of 15 amino acids. The CDR3 coding sequence is TGTGCCAGCAGCAAAGAGGATAAGGGGGACTACGAGCAGTACGTC. This codes for CASSKEDKGDYEQYV.

The V call is TRBV6-5, the J call TRBJ2-3; the D is unclear. CDR1 and CDR2 from the germline V gene are MNHEY and SVGAGI. V was clipped by 6 bases and J by 1 base, with 14 bases between them. The CDR3 loop spans 15 amino acids. The CDR3 bases are TGTGCCAGCAGCACAGCTGTTGTAGGCACAGATACGCAGTATTTT. This codes for CASSTAVVGTDTQYF.

V and J are TRBV6-1 and TRBJ2-1, with 10 bases lining up with TRBD2. CDR1 is MNHNS and CDR2 is SASEGT in the germline V gene. V dropped 3 bases and J dropped 7; count of bases not matched to a gene: 9. The CDR3 totals 16 residues. DNA of the CDR3: TGTGCCAGCAGTGATTTCCGAGCGGGAGGGCAAAATGAGCAGTTCTTC. This gives the protein CASSDFRAGGQNEQFF.

This sequence joins TRBV18 and TRBJ2-3; D possibly corresponds to TRBD2 (5 bases). V lost 0 bases and J 2 bases, leaving 12 bases between the germline ends. The CDR3 contains 16 residues. Germline V gene lookup returns CDR1 KGHSH and CDR2 LQKENI. The CDR3 DNA sequence: TGTGCCAGCTCACCACCTAGCGTCGCATCCACAGATACGCAGTATTTT. This codes for CASSPPSVASTDTQYF.

The chain couples TRBV4-1 to TRBJ2-1; 7 bases line up with TRBD2. This CDR3 region has 16 residues. Trimming removed 5 bases from V and 4 bases from J; junction bases left unmatched: 11. From germline, CDR1 is MGHRA and CDR2 YSYEKL. CDR3 bases: TGCGCCAGCAGCGGGCCTTCGGGGGGAGGATACAATGAGCAGTTCTTC. This sequence encodes CASSGPSGGGYNEQFF.

The chain is built from TRBV5-4 and TRBJ1-2; 9 nucleotides agree with TRBD1. The CDR3 has 14 amino acids. Germline V gene data show CDR1 as SGHNT and CDR2 as YYREEE (reference sequence). The ends lost 4 bases at V and 2 bases at J; junction bases unmatched: 3. In DNA, the CDR3 is TGTGCCAGCAGCCGCGACAGGGGGAACTATGGCTACACCTTC. This sequence encodes CASSRDRGNYGYTF.

This chain links TRBV6-2 or TRBV6-3 with TRBJ1-1; possible D gene TRBD1, 6 bases. Germline assignment: CDR1 MNHEY and CDR2 SVGEGT. The V gene lost 5 bases and the J gene lost 1 base, with 8 bases spanning the gap. This CDR3 spans 13 amino acids. The CDR3 loop reads CASSTGQNTEAFF. The CDR3 region has the DNA TGTGCCAGCAGTACGGGACAGAACACTGAAGCTTTCTTT.

This rearrangement joins TRBV10-3 to TRBJ2-3, with 8 bases identical to TRBD2. Germline V gene lookup returns CDR1 ENHRY and CDR2 SYGVKD. The junction had 12 bases not matched to a gene; V was cut back by 3 bases and J by 1 base. This CDR3 region has 18 residues. Written as DNA, the CDR3 is TGTGCCATCAGTGACCGAGCTAGAGCGGGGGAACGCACAGATACGCAGTATTTT. The encoded protein is CAISDRARAGERTDTQYF.

The chain joins TRBV4-2 to TRBJ2-1; the match to TRBD1 covers 8 bases. CDR3 size: 15 residues. Germline V CDR1 and CDR2: LGHNA, YNFKEQ. The V segment lost 1 base and the J segment 6 bases; nucleotides outside the gene matches: 5. The CDR3 loop is CASSQASGQANEQFF. The CDR3 bases are TGTGCCAGCAGCCAAGCTTCGGGACAGGCCAATGAGCAGTTCTTC.

This clone showed up just a few times. The chain links TRBV7-9 to TRBJ1-3; D uncertain. Germline assignment: CDR1 SEHNR and CDR2 FQNEAQ (reference sequence). This CDR3 has 14 amino acids. V lost 8 bases, J lost 0 bases, and 11 bases lay in between. CDR3: CASQAEGSGNTIYF. The CDR3 bases are TGTGCCAGCCAAGCCGAGGGCTCTGGAAACACCATATATTTT.

This rearrangement joins TRBV28 to TRBJ2-7, with 9 bases fitting TRBD1. The length of the CDR3 is 18 residues. Germline V gene lookup returns CDR1 MDHEN and CDR2 SYDVKM. With V trimmed by 5 bases and J by 4 bases, 18 bases remained unmatched. This CDR3 is CASSPYWSGDRAKYEQYF. Written as DNA, the CDR3 is TGTGCCAGCAGTCCGTATTGGTCCGGGGACAGGGCAAAATACGAGCAGTACTTC. Full variable domain (remainder filled in from reference TRBV28 and TRBJ2-7): DVKVTQSSRYLVKRTGEKVFLECVQDMDHENMFWYRQDPGLGLRLIYFSYDVKMKEKGDIPEGYSVSREKKERFSLILESASTNQTSMYLCASSPYWSGDRAKYEQYFGPGTRLTVT.

This chain uses TRBV11-3 with TRBJ2-1; 16 nucleotides line up with TRBD2. Germline-derived CDR1 and CDR2 are SGHNT and YENEEA. V lost 4 bases, J lost 7 bases, and 10 bases stayed unmatched. The length of the CDR3 is 18 residues. The CDR3 DNA is TGTGCCAGCAGCTCGCTGGGACTAGCGGGAGGGTCTACAAATGAGCAGTTCTTC. Protein sequence: CASSSLGLAGGSTNEQFF.

This clone was seen once. V gene TRBV18 combines with J gene TRBJ2-1; 9 nucleotides line up with TRBD1. The junction had 2 bases not matched to a gene; V was cut back by 1 base and J by 10 bases. Looked up from germline, CDR1 is KGHSH and CDR2 is LQKENI. The CDR3 is 13 residues long. CDR3 loop: CASSPRTGDEQFF. For the CDR3, the DNA is TGTGCCAGCTCACCACGGACAGGGGACGAGCAGTTCTTC.

The chain uses TRBV6-1 and TRBJ1-3; D not resolved. With 1 base removed from V and 1 base from J, the gap between germline ends came to 11 bases. Germline CDR1 reads MNHNS; CDR2 reads SASEGT. The CDR3 spans 16 residues. The CDR3 reads CASSEVKRLSGNTIYF. The CDR3, as DNA: TGTGCCAGCAGTGAAGTTAAGCGCCTTTCTGGAAACACCATATATTTT.

The rearrangement joins TRBV7-6 to TRBJ1-3; D gene ambiguous. CDR1 and CDR2 (germline): SGHVS, FNYEAQ. This CDR3 spans 16 amino acids. Trimming stripped 1 base from V and 1 base from J, with 11 bases between. The CDR3 DNA reads TGTGCCAGCAGCTTAGGGCCAGGCAGTTCTGGAAACACCATATATTTT. Amino acid sequence: CASSLGPGSSGNTIYF.

This clone appeared a few times. The chain employs TRBV5-4 and TRBJ2-7, with D unclear. V gave up 1 base and J gave up 6 bases, with 11 bases separating them. This CDR3 spans 13 amino acids. The germline gives CDR1 SGHNT, CDR2 YYREEE (reference sequence). CDR3 amino acids: CASSLYSLGEQYF. The CDR3 DNA reads TGTGCCAGCAGCTTGTACTCCCTCGGCGAGCAGTACTTC.

The chain carries TRBV19 and TRBJ2-2, with TRBD2 identical over 12 bases. Trimming took 4 bases from V and 5 from J; bases not matched to a gene: 5. The germline gives CDR1 LNHDA, CDR2 SQIVND (reference sequence). The CDR3 is 16 residues long. CDR3 amino acids: CASSTTSGRRTGELFF. The CDR3 DNA reads TGTGCCAGTAGTACGACTAGCGGGAGACGTACCGGGGAGCTGTTTTTT.